This TCR beta chain was profiled in a study of cytomegalovirus exposure and HLA in healthy donors. PCR involved 60 Vbeta and 13 Jbeta primers. Sequencing used immunoSEQ multiplex PCR; TCRdb keeps in-frame clones, though not all of them. The sample contains fewer than 200,000 clones, about 80% of which appear only once. The CDR3 sequence is 14 residues long. Germline lookup yields CDR1 MNHEY and CDR2 SMNVEV (reference sequence). The ends lost 6 bases at V and 4 bases at J; junction bases unmatched: 6. About this clone itself: Other DNA sequences of this sample code for an identical CDR3.

Sequencing was done on a sample of PBMCs. The genes are TRBV27 and TRBJ1-2, with 9 bases lining up with TRBD1. The clonotype comes from a woman under 40 in good health and CMV-seronegative. The CDR3 nucleotides read TGTGCCAGCAGCGCACAGGGGGCTGTCTATGGCTACACCTTC. This sequence encodes CASSAQGAVYGYTF.